The 23 T cell receptor beta chains below all came from one sample that was sequenced in a study of follicular helper T cells after annual influenza vaccination. TCRdb's table, derived via immunoSEQ multiplex PCR, lists solely in-frame clones and lacks some. This sample has 5,500 to 8,000 clones; 80% to 85% occur once, and the top ten carry roughly 0.6%. Time point indicated: 2015-2016 season, 7 days after influenza vaccination. Specimen: CXCR5- memory CD4+ T cells sorted from blood, collected 7 days after influenza vaccination. The source is an adult who received the influenza vaccine.

The chain is built from TRBV21-1 and TRBJ2-7; the table calls TRBD1, which could not be checked here. TRBV21-1 is a documented pseudogene. The CDR3 extends over 15 amino acids. Written as DNA, the CDR3 is TGTGCCAGCAGCAACCGGGACACCCGCTCCTACGAGCAGTACTTC. Translated: CASSNRDTRSYEQYF.

This chain links TRBV11-3 with TRBJ1-1, with D uncertain. In germline, CDR1 is SGHNT, CDR2 YENEEA. CDR3 length: 12 residues. The V gene lost 4 bases and the J gene lost 5 bases, with 8 bases spanning the gap. The CDR3 region has the DNA TGTGCCAGCAGCTCCGGAAGAACTGAAGCTTTCTTT. Amino acid sequence: CASSSGRTEAFF.

The chain couples TRBV19 to TRBJ1-2; no definite D call. CDR1 is LNHDA and CDR2 is SQIVND in the germline V gene (reference sequence). Trimming stripped 6 bases from V and 6 bases from J, with 5 bases between. The CDR3 has 10 residues. The CDR3 reads CASRRNGYTF. CDR3 nucleotides: TGTGCCAGTAGAAGGAATGGCTACACCTTC.

The chain recombines TRBV5-1 with TRBJ2-2; D is undetermined. With 0 bases removed from V and 7 bases from J, the gap between germline ends came to 7 bases. Germline CDR1 SGHRS, CDR2 YFSETQ. The CDR3 has 13 amino acids. CDR3 bases: TGCGCCAGCAGCTTGGCGGCAGGCGGGGAGCTGTTTTTT. As protein: CASSLAAGGELFF.

J is TRBJ1-3 and V is TRBV4-2; 7 bases are shared with TRBD1. The germline V gene has CDR1 LGHNA and CDR2 YNFKEQ. After removal of 4 bases from V and 3 bases from J, the junction contained 6 bases not matched to a gene. The CDR3 is made up of 15 amino acids. For the CDR3, the DNA is TGTGCCAGCAGCCGAGACAGGGCCTTTGGAAACACCATATATTTT. Translating it yields CASSRDRAFGNTIYF.

This chain uses TRBV10-1 with TRBJ2-5, with 8 bases aligning to TRBD2. Germline V gene sequence: CDR1 WNHNN, CDR2 SYGVQD (reference sequence). J gave up 5 bases and V 3 bases, and 5 bases lay outside the gene matches. The CDR3 spans 14 residues. This CDR3 reads CASSDRTSSETQYF. The CDR3 region has the DNA TGCGCCAGCAGTGATAGGACTAGCTCGGAGACCCAGTACTTC.

This sequence joins TRBV2 and TRBJ2-7; D call uncertain. CDR3 length: 12 residues. With 4 bases removed from V and 2 bases from J, the gap between germline ends came to 6 bases. Germline lookup yields CDR1 SNHLY and CDR2 FYNNEI. The CDR3 region has the DNA TGTGCCAGCAGTGCCTTTACCTACGAGCAGTACTTC. It encodes CASSAFTYEQYF.

The gene calls are TRBV11-2 and TRBJ1-1; 7 bases align to TRBD1. The CDR3 is made up of 15 amino acids. The germline CDR1 and CDR2 sequences are SGHAT and FQNNGV. J was trimmed by 1 base and V by 5 bases; bases with no gene match: 7. CDR3 DNA: TGTGCCAGCAGCCTACGGGACAGACCGAACACTGAAGCTTTCTTT. This codes for CASSLRDRPNTEAFF. Supplemented by reference TRBV11-2 and TRBJ1-1, the full variable domain reads EAGVAQSPRYKIIEKRQSVAFWCNPISGHATLYWYQQILGQGPKLLIQFQNNGVVDDSQLPKDRFSAERLKGVDSTLKIQPAKLEDSAVYLCASSLRDRPNTEAFFGQGTRLTVV.

This clone was counted once. J is TRBJ2-1 and V is TRBV12-5; D might be TRBD1 (6 bases). The germline V gene has CDR1 LGHNT and CDR2 FRNRAP. V lost 5 bases, J lost 8 bases, and 13 bases lay in between. CDR3 length: 13 amino acids. This CDR3 reads CASGAGARDEQFF. Written as DNA, the CDR3 is TGTGCTAGTGGTGCAGGGGCTCGCGATGAGCAGTTCTTC.

The CDR3: CSVDSTGGNTGELFF. The CDR3, as DNA: TGCAGCGTTGATTCTACGGGAGGGAACACCGGGGAGCTGTTTTTT. The rearrangement uses TRBV29-1 and TRBJ2-2; 7 bases line up with TRBD2. The ends lost 3 bases at V and 1 base at J; junction bases unmatched: 5. The germline V gene has CDR1 SQVTM and CDR2 ANQGSEA. The CDR3 runs 15 residues.

The V and J genes are TRBV2 and TRBJ2-1, with TRBD2 matching over 13 bases. This CDR3 comprises 15 residues. Germline V CDR1 and CDR2: SNHLY, FYNNEI. V lost 6 bases to trimming and J lost 8 bases; unmatched junction nucleotides: 7. DNA of the CDR3: TGTGCCAGCAGCAAGACTAGCGGGGGGCCCGATGAGCAGTTCTTC. It yields the protein CASSKTSGGPDEQFF.

CDR3 amino acids: CASSLGVTGEGETQYF. For the CDR3, the DNA is TGTGCCAGCAGCTTAGGGGTAACAGGGGAGGGCGAGACCCAGTACTTC. The chain combines TRBV11-2 with TRBJ2-5; possibly TRBD1 or TRBD2 for D (7 bases each). The CDR3 consists of 16 residues. V was trimmed by 1 base and J by 5 bases, leaving 17 bases between them. Germline V lookup: CDR1 SGHAT, CDR2 FQNNGV.

J is TRBJ1-2 and V is TRBV6-1, with 10 bases lining up with TRBD1. V was pared by 4 bases and J by 5 bases, with 4 bases of the junction left unmatched. The V gene's germline CDR1 is MNHNS and CDR2 SASEGT. The CDR3 contains 14 residues. The CDR3 nucleotides read TGTGCCAGCAGTGGACCGGGACAGGGGTATGGCTACACCTTC. Amino acids: CASSGPGQGYGYTF.

This rearrangement joins TRBV5-1 to TRBJ1-1; unclear D gene. The V and J ends lost 0 bases and 0 bases respectively, with 3 bases between them. This CDR3 has 13 amino acids. Germline V lookup: CDR1 SGHRS, CDR2 YFSETQ. Here the CDR3 DNA reads TGCGCCAGCAGCTTGGAGATGAACACTGAAGCTTTCTTT. It specifies CASSLEMNTEAFF.

This clone was seen more than once but under ten times. J is TRBJ1-2 and V is TRBV5-4, with D possibly matching TRBD1 (5 bases). Trimming left V 2 bases short and J 4 bases short, with 12 bases between. The germline CDR1 and CDR2 sequences are SGHNT and YYREEE (reference sequence). The CDR3 contains 14 residues. The chain's CDR3 is CASSLGTARYGYTF. CDR3 coding DNA: TGTGCCAGCAGCTTAGGGACCGCCCGCTATGGCTACACCTTC.

The chain employs TRBV27 and TRBJ2-5; TRBD2 matches 15 bases. There are 17 residues in the CDR3. CDR1 is MNHEY, CDR2 SMNVEV, per germline (reference sequence). V lost 5 bases, J lost 4 bases, and 8 bases stayed unmatched. CDR3 in DNA: TGTGCCAGCAGTCTTGGACTAGCGGGAGGGTCCAGAGAGACCCAGTACTTC. It specifies CASSLGLAGGSRETQYF.

This chain links TRBV6-5 with TRBJ2-4, with 9 bases that match TRBD1. The V segment lost 4 bases and the J segment 12 bases; nucleotides outside the gene matches: 7. This CDR3 spans 13 amino acids. Germline V lookup: CDR1 MNHEY, CDR2 SVGAGI. Here the CDR3 reads CASSSRTGAAQYF. The CDR3 region has the DNA TGTGCCAGCAGTTCCCGGACAGGGGCGGCTCAGTACTTC.

The V gene is TRBV7-9, the J gene TRBJ2-5, with 7 bases aligning to TRBD2. Looked up from germline, CDR1 is SEHNR and CDR2 is FQNEAQ (reference sequence). After removal of 0 bases from V and 2 bases from J, the junction contained 3 bases not matched to a gene. The CDR3 totals 15 residues. CDR3 nucleotides: TGTGCCAGCAGCTTAGCGGGTAGCGGGCAAGAGACCCAGTACTTC. Protein product: CASSLAGSGQETQYF.

This chain connects TRBV29-1 to TRBJ2-7, with 11 bases that match TRBD2. Germline assignment: CDR1 SQVTM and CDR2 ANQGSEA. The CDR3 is 13 amino acids. With 4 bases clipped from V and 2 bases from J, the junction kept 1 base outside the gene matches. CDR3 nucleotide sequence: TGCAGCGTTGGACTAGCGGGACCCTACGAGCAGTACTTC. Protein product: CSVGLAGPYEQYF.

The CDR3 loop reads CASSGTGGAYNEQFF. CDR3 nucleotide sequence: TGTGCCAGCAGTGGGACAGGTGGGGCCTACAATGAGCAGTTCTTC. V and J are TRBV2 and TRBJ2-1; 7 bases are a match to TRBD1. Germline CDR1 is SNHLY and CDR2 is FYNNEI. The CDR3 spans 15 residues. Losses at the gene ends were 4 bases for V and 2 bases for J; bases not matched to a gene: 5.

This clone turned up a few times. V is TRBV15 and J is TRBJ1-3; perhaps TRBD1 as D (6 bases). CDR1 LNHNV and CDR2 YYDKDF come from the germline V gene (reference sequence). This CDR3 has 15 amino acids. Trimming pared 1 base from V and 5 bases from J, leaving 12 bases between. The CDR3 DNA reads as TGTGCCACCAGCAGAGGACAGGAGCGTAGAAACACCATATATTTT. Encoded protein: CATSRGQERRNTIYF.

This clone was observed a single time. The chain recombines TRBV25-1 with TRBJ2-1; possible D gene TRBD2, 7 bases. Trimming took 4 bases from V and 15 from J, leaving 13 bases between them. The CDR3 extends over 11 amino acids. Germline V CDR1 and CDR2: MGHDK, SYGVNS. CDR3 in DNA: TGTGCCAGCAGTGGGGGGGGCCCGGGGTTCTTC. Residues: CASSGGGPGFF.

The J gene is TRBJ1-4, the V gene TRBV18; D call uncertain. Per germline, CDR1 KGHSH and CDR2 LQKENI. This CDR3 has 13 amino acids. Trimming took 5 bases from V and 6 from J, leaving 10 bases between them. The CDR3 sequence: CASSWSLDEKLFF. DNA for the CDR3: TGTGCCAGCTCATGGAGTCTCGATGAAAAACTGTTTTTT.